This note documents a single TCR beta chain sequence. Antigen unknown. The data derive from a study of OX40 agonist ivuxolimab in advanced cancers. Looking at the study overall: Averaging roughly 60 years in age, with a range of about 23 to 90, the cohort was 65% to 85% male.

General observations from the study: Compared with CD4+, CD8+ T cells on average had more expanded clones. CD4+ and CD8+ blood T cells expanded clonally by week 6 at 0.1 to 3.0 mg/kg. Among the lowest peripheral clonal expansion occurred in 0.1-3.0 mg/kg partial responders.

V was pared by 1 base and J by 4 bases, with 14 bases between. CDR1 and CDR2 (germline): SGHNT, YYREEE (reference sequence). The CDR3 covers 15 residues. Profiled with immunoSEQ multiplex PCR; TCRdb holds only in-frame clones, not every one. The table includes roughly 48,000 clones, more than 80% detected once. The chain links TRBV5-4 to TRBJ2-5, with a weak D call TRBD2 (5 bases). The TCR was taken from an adult with an advanced solid tumor such as melanoma, head and neck, liver or kidney cancer. Sequenced here: CD4+ or CD8+ T cells sorted from blood, sampled in a trial of the OX40 agonist ivuxolimab. The CDR3 DNA reads TGTGCCAGCAGCTTGTCCTCTATTAGCGCAGAGACCCAGTACTTC. Its translation: CASSLSSISAETQYF.